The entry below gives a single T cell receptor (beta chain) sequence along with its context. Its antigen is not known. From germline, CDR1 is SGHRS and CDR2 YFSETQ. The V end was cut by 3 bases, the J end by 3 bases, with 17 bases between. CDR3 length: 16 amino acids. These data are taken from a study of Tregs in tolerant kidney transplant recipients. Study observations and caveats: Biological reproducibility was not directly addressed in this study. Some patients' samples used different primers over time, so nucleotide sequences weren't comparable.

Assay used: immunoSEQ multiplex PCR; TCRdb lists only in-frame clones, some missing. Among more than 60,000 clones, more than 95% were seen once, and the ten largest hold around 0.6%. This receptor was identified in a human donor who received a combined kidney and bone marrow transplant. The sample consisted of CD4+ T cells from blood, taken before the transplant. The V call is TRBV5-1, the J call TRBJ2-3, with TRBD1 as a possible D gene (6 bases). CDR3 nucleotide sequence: TGCGCCAGCAGCTCTAGGAATGGGGGCAGGACAGATACGCAGTATTTT. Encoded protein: CASSSRNGGRTDTQYF.